These 8 T cell receptor beta chains originate from one sample sequenced in a study of PD-L1 blockade in urothelial cancer. The method was immunoSEQ multiplex PCR; TCRdb's version includes in-frame clones alone and lacks a portion of them. The data contain under 25,000 clones, around nine tenths of them seen just once; the ten biggest clones take up about 11%. Time point given: peripheral blood 6 weeks after treatment start. This specimen was PBMCs, taken around atezolizumab (anti-PD-L1) treatment. These receptors were taken from a woman aged 55-70 years with urothelial cancer.

V is TRBV5-6 and J is TRBJ1-6, with a possible D match to TRBD1 (5 bases). Trimming stripped 4 bases from V and 7 bases from J, with 18 bases between. Germline V CDR1 and CDR2: SGHDT, YYEEEE. This CDR3 comprises 16 residues. Here the CDR3 DNA reads TGTGCCAGCAGCCCGAGAGCCGCAGGGTACAATTCACCCCTCCACTTT. It translates to CASSPRAAGYNSPLHF.

The V and J genes are TRBV5-1 and TRBJ2-5; TRBD1 matches 7 bases. V lost 2 bases and J lost 2; bases outside the gene matches: 3. Germline V gene data show CDR1 as SGHRS and CDR2 as YFSETQ. This CDR3 has 14 residues. This CDR3 is CASSLWTGQETQYF. The CDR3 DNA follows: TGCGCCAGCAGCTTATGGACAGGTCAAGAGACCCAGTACTTC.

This sequence joins TRBV7-8 and TRBJ2-7; 9 bases are a match to TRBD2. CDR1 is SGHVS, CDR2 FQNEAQ, per germline. Germline trimming cut 0 bases from V and 0 bases from J; bases unmatched to any gene: 15. The CDR3 sequence is 20 residues long. Here the CDR3 DNA reads TGTGCCAGCAGCTTAGCGCGGGGCGGGGGGGCTTTTCCTGGCTCCTACGAGCAGTACTTC. As protein: CASSLARGGGAFPGSYEQYF.

In its sample, this clone was seen once. This rearrangement joins TRBV13 to TRBJ2-3; TRBD1 matches at 7 bases. The CDR3 has 13 amino acids. The V gene's germline CDR1 is PRHDT and CDR2 FYEKMQ (reference sequence). Trimming removed 5 bases from V and 6 bases from J; junction bases left unmatched: 5. CDR3 in amino acids: CASSPRGHDTQYF. As DNA, the CDR3 is TGTGCCAGCAGCCCTAGGGGGCATGATACGCAGTATTTT.

This clone was observed once. The CDR3 nucleotides are TGTGCCAGCAGCCGGGTGGCGGGTCAGCCCCAGCATTTT. It codes for CASSRVAGQPQHF. The V and J genes are TRBV11-2 and TRBJ1-5; unclear D gene. This CDR3 spans 13 amino acids. V gave up 5 bases and J gave up 6 bases, with 11 bases separating them. Germline CDR1 is SGHAT and CDR2 is FQNNGV.

The rearrangement joins TRBV9 to TRBJ2-4; 12 nucleotides match TRBD2. With V trimmed by 0 bases and J by 0 bases, 13 bases remained unmatched. The CDR3 is made up of 21 amino acids. Germline V gene sequence: CDR1 SGDLS, CDR2 YYNGEE. The CDR3 DNA follows: TGTGCCAGCAGCGTAGAGGGAACCGGACTAGCGGGGAACCTAGCCAAAAACATTCAGTACTTC. It codes for CASSVEGTGLAGNLAKNIQYF.

The J gene is TRBJ2-3, the V gene TRBV10-3; the D gene is possibly TRBD2 (7 bases). Trimming cost V 8 bases and J 4 bases, with 10 bases left between them. Per germline, CDR1 ENHRY and CDR2 SYGVKD. The CDR3 sequence is 12 residues long. CDR3 in amino acids: CAIGGAADTQYF. CDR3 bases: TGTGCCATCGGGGGGGCGGCAGATACGCAGTATTTT.

J is TRBJ2-7 and V is TRBV11-2; D is undetermined. CDR1 is SGHAT, CDR2 FQNNGV, per germline. With 3 bases removed from V and 0 bases from J, the gap between germline ends came to 12 bases. The CDR3 covers 15 residues. In nucleotides, the CDR3 is TGTGCCAGCAGCTTTAGGTCGGCAGGCTCCTACGAGCAGTACTTC. It translates to CASSFRSAGSYEQYF.